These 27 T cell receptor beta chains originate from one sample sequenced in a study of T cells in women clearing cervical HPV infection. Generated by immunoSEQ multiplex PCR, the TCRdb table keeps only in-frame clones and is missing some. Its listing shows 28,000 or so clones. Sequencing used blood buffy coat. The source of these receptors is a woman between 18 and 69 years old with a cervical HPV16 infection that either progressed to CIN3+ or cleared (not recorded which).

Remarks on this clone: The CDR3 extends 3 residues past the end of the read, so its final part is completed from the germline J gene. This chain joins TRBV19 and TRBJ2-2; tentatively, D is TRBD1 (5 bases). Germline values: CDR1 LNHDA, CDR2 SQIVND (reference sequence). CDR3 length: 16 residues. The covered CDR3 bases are TGTGCCAGTAGTATTAGTCGATCAGGGTTTGGAGAAAAG. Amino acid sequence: CASSISRSGFGEK. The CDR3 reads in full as CASSISRSGFGEKLFF. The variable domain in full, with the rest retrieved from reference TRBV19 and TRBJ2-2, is DGGITQSPKYLFRKEGQNVTLSCEQNLNHDAMYWYRQDPGQGLRLIYYSQIVNDFQKGDIAEGYSVSREKKESFPLTVTSAQKNPTAFYLCASSISRSGFGEKLFFGEGSRLTVL.

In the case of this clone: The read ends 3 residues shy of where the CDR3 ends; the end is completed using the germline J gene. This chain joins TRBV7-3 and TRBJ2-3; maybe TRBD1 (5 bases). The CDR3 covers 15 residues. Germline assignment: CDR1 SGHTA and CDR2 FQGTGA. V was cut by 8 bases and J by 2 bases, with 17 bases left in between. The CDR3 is CASGAQGSPTDTQYF. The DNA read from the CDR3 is TGTGCCAGCGGGGCCCAGGGTTCCCCCACAGATACG. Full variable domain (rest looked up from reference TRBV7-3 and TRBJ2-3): GAGVSQTPSNKVTEKGKYVELRCDPISGHTALYWYRQSLGQGPEFLIYFQGTGAADDSGLPNDRFFAVRPEGSVSTLKIQRTERGDSAVYLCASGAQGSPTDTQYFGPGTRLTVL.

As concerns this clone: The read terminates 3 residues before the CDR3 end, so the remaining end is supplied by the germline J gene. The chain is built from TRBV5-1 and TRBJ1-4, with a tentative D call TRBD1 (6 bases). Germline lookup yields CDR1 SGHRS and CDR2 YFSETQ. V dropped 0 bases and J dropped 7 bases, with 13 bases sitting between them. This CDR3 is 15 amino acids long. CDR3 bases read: TGCGCCAGCAGCTTGGGGATTGGGGGCGGTGAAAAA. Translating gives CASSLGIGGGEK. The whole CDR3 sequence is CASSLGIGGGEKLFF.

CDR3 DNA, as far as it was read: TGTGCCAGCAGCTTCGGACAGGGAGTGACTGAA. It encodes CASSFGQGVTE. The full CDR3 protein reads CASSFGQGVTEAFF. This sequence joins TRBV7-2 and TRBJ1-1, with 8 bases fitting TRBD1. The read finishes 3 residues shy of the CDR3 end, and the germline J gene is used to complete it. The ends lost 3 bases at V and 5 bases at J; junction bases unmatched: 5. Germline CDR1 reads SGHTA; CDR2 reads FQGNSA. The CDR3 is 14 residues long.

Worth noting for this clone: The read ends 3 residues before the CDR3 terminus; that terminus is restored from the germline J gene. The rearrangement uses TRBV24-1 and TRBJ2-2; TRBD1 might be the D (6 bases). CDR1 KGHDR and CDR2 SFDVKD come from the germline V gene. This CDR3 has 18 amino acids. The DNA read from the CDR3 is TGTGCCACCCGCCAGAAGGACAGCTATTTATTTAATAATTCACCG. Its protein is CATRQKDSYLFNNSP. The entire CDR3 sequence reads CATRQKDSYLFNNSPLFF.

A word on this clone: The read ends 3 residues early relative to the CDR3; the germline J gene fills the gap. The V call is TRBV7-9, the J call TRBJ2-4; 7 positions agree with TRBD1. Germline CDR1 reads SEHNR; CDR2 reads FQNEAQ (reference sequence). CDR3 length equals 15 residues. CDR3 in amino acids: CASSSQLTGNYGQYF. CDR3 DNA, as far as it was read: TGTGCCAGCAGCTCCCAACTGACAGGGAACTATGGT. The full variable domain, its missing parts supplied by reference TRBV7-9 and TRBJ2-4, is DTGVSQNPRHKITKRGQNVTFRCDPISEHNRLYWYRQTLGQGPEFLTYFQNEAQLEKSRLLSDRFSAERPKGSFSTLEIQRTEQGDSAMYLCASSSQLTGNYGQYFGAGTRLSVL.

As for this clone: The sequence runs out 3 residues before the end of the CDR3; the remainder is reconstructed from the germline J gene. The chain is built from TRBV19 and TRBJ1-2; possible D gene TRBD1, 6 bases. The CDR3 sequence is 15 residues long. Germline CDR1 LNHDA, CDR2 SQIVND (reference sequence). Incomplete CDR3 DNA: TGTGCCAGTAGTATAGATTTGGGGGCGTCCTACGAC. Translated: CASSIDLGASYD. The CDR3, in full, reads CASSIDLGASYDYTF.

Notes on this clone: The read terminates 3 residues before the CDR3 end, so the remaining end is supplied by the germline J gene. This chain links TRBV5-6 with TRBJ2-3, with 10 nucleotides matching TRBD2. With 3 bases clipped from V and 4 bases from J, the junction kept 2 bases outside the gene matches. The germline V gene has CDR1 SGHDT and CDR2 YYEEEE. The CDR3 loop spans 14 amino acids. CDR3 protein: CASSSSGSPDTQYF. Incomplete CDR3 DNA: TGTGCCAGCAGCTCTAGCGGGAGTCCAGATACG.

CDR3 sequence reads: CASRRPTGPGRVRTQYF. The part of the CDR3 DNA that was read is TGCGCCAGCAGACGCCCTACCGGGCCCGGCAGGGTAAGGACG. V is TRBV5-1 and J is TRBJ2-3; the D gene is possibly TRBD1 (5 bases). Read coverage stops 3 residues before the CDR3 terminus; the germline J gene supplies the remainder. The CDR3 contains 17 residues. From germline, CDR1 is SGHRS and CDR2 YFSETQ.

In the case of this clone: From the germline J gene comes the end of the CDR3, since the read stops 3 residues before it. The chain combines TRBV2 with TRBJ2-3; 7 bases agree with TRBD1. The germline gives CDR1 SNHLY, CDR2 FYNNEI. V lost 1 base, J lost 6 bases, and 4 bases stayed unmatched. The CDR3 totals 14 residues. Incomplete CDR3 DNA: TGTGCCAGCAGTGAAGGACAGGGTCGGGATACG. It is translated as CASSEGQGRDT. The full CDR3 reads CASSEGQGRDTQYF. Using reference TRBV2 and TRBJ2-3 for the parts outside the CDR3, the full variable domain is EPEVTQTPSHQVTQMGQEVILRCVPISNHLYFYWYRQILGQKVEFLVSFYNNEISEKSEIFDDQFSVERPDGSNFTLKIRSTKLEDSAMYFCASSEGQGRDTQYFGPGTRLTVL.

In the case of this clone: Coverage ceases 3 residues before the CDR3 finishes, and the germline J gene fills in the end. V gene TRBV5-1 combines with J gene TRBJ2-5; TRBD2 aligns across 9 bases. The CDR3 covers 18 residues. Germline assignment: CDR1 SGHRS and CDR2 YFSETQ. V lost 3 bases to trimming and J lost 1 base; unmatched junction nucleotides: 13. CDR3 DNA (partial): TGCGCCAGCAGCTCCTTCCCACTAGCGGGTACAATCCAAGAGACC. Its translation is CASSSFPLAGTIQET. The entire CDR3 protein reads CASSSFPLAGTIQETQYF.

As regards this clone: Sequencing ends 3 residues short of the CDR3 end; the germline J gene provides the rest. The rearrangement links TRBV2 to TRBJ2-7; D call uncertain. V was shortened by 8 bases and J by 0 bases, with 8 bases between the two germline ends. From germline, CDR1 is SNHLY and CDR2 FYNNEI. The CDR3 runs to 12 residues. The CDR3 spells CASGLYSYEQYF. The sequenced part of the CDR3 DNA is TGTGCCAGCGGGCTCTACTCCTACGAG. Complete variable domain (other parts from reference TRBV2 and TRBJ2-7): EPEVTQTPSHQVTQMGQEVILRCVPISNHLYFYWYRQILGQKVEFLVSFYNNEISEKSEIFDDQFSVERPDGSNFTLKIRSTKLEDSAMYFCASGLYSYEQYFGPGTRLTVT.

Incomplete CDR3 DNA: TGTGCCAGCAGTCAAACAGCTTCCTACAATGAG. Encoded protein: CASSQTASYNE. From start to end, the CDR3 is CASSQTASYNEQFF. The chain recombines TRBV7-9 with TRBJ2-1; D unresolved. Sequencing ends 3 residues short of the CDR3 end; the germline J gene provides the rest. With 6 bases removed from V and 1 base from J, the gap between germline ends came to 10 bases. Germline V gives CDR1 SEHNR, CDR2 FQNEAQ (reference sequence). CDR3 length: 14 residues.

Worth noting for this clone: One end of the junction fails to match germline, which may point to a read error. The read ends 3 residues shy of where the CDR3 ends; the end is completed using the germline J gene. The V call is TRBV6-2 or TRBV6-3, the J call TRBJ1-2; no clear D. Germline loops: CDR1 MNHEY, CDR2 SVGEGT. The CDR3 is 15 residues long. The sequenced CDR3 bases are TGTGCAAGCAGTTACTCCTCGCCAGTAAACTATGGC. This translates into CASSYSSPVNYG. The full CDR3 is CASSYSSPVNYGYTF.

The chain's CDR3 is CSARDGALATDTQYF. CDR3 DNA, as far as it was read: TGCAGTGCTAGAGATGGTGCGCTAGCAACAGATACG. The chain combines TRBV20-1 with TRBJ2-3; TRBD2 might be the D (5 bases). The CDR3 end lies 3 residues beyond the end of the read and is filled in from the germline J gene. Trimming left V 0 bases short and J 3 bases short, with 13 bases between. The germline V gene encodes CDR1 DFQATT and CDR2 SNEGSKA (reference sequence). The CDR3 length is 15 residues.

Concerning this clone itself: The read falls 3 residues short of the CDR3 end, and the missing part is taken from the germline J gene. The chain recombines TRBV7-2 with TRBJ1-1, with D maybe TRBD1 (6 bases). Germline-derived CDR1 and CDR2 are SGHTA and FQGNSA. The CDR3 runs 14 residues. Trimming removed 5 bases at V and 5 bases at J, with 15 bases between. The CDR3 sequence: CASSPTPRGTEAFF. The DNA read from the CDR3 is TGTGCCAGCAGCCCTACTCCTAGGGGGACTGAA.

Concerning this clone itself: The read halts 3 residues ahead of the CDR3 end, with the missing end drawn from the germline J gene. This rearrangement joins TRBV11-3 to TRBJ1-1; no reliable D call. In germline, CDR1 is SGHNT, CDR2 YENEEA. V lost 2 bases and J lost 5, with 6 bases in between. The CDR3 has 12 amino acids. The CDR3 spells CASSLTGTEAFF. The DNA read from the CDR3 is TGTGCCAGCAGCTTAACGGGTACTGAA.

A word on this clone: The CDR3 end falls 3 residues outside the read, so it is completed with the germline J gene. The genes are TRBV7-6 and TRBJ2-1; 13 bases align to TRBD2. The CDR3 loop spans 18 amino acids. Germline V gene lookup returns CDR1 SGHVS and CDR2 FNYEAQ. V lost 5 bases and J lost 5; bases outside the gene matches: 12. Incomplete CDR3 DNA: TGTGCCAGCAGCCAGAAATCCCGACTAGCGGGAGGCGACAATGAG. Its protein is CASSQKSRLAGGDNE. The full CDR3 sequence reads CASSQKSRLAGGDNEQFF. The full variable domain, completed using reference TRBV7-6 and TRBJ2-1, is GAGVSQSPRYKVTKRGQDVALRCDPISGHVSLYWYRQALGQGPEFLTYFNYEAQQDKSGLPNDRFSAERPEGSISTLTIQRTEQRDSAMYRCASSQKSRLAGGDNEQFFGPGTRLTVL.

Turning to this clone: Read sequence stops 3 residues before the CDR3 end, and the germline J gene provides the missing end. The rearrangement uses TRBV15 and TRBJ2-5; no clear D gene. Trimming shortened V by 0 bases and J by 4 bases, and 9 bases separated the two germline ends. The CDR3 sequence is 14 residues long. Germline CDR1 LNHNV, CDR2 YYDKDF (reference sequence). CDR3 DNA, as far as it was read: TGTGCCACCAGCAGAGATCTACGGTTAGAGACC. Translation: CATSRDLRLET. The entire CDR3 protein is CATSRDLRLETQYF.

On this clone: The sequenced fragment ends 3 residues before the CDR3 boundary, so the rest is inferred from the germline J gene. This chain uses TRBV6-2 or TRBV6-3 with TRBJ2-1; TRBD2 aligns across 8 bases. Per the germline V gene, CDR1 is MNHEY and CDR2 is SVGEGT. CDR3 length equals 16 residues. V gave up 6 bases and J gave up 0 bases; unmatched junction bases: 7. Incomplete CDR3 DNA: TGTGCCAGCAGCCCGCGGGGGGCCCCCTCCTACAATGAG. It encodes CASSPRGAPSYNE. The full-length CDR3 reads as CASSPRGAPSYNEQFF.

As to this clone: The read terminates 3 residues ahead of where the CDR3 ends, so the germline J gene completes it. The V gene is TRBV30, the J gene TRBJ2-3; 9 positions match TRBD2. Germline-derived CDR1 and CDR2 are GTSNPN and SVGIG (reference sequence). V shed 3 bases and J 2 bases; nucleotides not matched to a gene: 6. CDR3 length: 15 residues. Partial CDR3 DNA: TGTGCCTGGAGCGTCCGACTAGCGGTCACAGATACG. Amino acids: CAWSVRLAVTDT. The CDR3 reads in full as CAWSVRLAVTDTQYF.

This chain's CDR3 is CASSLAVTKNTGELFF. CDR3 DNA, as far as it was read: TGCGCCAGCAGCTTGGCCGTGACTAAGAACACCGGGGAG. The chain recombines TRBV5-1 with TRBJ2-2, with D tentatively TRBD2 (5 bases). The CDR3 is cut off 3 residues early in the read; its end comes from the germline J gene. Germline-derived CDR1 and CDR2 are SGHRS and YFSETQ. The CDR3 spans 16 residues. Between the trimmed V and J ends, which lost 0 bases and 1 base, there was a span of 10 bases.

CDR3 protein: CSATGAGGNTIYF. Partial CDR3 DNA: TGCAGTGCTACGGGCGCGGGTGGAAACACC. This chain uses TRBV20-1 with TRBJ1-3; D call uncertain. Read data end 3 residues before the CDR3 end; the end is taken from the germline J gene. CDR1 and CDR2 from the germline V gene are DFQATT and SNEGSKA (reference sequence). With 4 bases removed from V and 3 bases from J, the gap between germline ends came to 10 bases. This CDR3 has 13 amino acids.

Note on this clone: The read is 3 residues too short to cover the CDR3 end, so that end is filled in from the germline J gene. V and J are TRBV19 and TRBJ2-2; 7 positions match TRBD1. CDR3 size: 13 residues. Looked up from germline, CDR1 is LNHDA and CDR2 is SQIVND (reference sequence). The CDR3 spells CASSGQQNEKLFF. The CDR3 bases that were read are TGTGCCAGCTCGGGACAGCAAAATGAAAAG.

The part of the CDR3 DNA that was read is TGTGCCAGCAGCATGGGACTAGTCTACGAG. Encoded protein: CASSMGLVYE. The entire CDR3 is CASSMGLVYEQYF. This chain links TRBV11-2 with TRBJ2-7; TRBD2 matches at 8 bases. Read coverage stops 3 residues before the CDR3 terminus; the germline J gene supplies the remainder. This CDR3 is built from 13 residues. Trimming at V came to 5 bases and at J to 3 bases, leaving 3 bases not matched to a gene. Per the germline V gene, CDR1 is SGHAT and CDR2 is FQNNGV.

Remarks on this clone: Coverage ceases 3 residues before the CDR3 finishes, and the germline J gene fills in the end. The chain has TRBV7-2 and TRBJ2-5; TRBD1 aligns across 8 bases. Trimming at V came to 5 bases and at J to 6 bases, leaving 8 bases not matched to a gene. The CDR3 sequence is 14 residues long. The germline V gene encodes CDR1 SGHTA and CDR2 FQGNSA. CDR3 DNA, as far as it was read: TGTGCCAGCAGCACTGACAGGGGCTCGCAGACC. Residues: CASSTDRGSQT. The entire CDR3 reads CASSTDRGSQTQYF.

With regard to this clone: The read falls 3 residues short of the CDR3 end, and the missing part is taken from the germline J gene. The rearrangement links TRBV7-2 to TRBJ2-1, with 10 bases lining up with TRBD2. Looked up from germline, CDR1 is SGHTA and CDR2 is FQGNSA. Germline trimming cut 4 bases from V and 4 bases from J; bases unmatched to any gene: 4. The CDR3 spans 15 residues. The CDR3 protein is CASSYLAGVYNEQFF. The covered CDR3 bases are TGTGCCAGCAGCTACCTAGCGGGAGTGTACAATGAG.